This T cell receptor beta chain was obtained from a study of molecular identifiers for immune sequencing clone quantification. At the level of the study: Replicates involved a five-way split of RNA from roughly 18,000 or 92,000 naive CD8 cells, with sequencing of four. General study points: Identical TCR molecules can share a barcode, and this sharing could underestimate highly expanded clone sizes.

Libraries of bulk TCR were made by previously described methods (with listed TCR primers). Each CDR3 protein gets one entry after TCRdb re-called the PCR reads with MiXCR. The sample contains around 460,000 distinct CDR3 sequences, about 25% of which appear only once. CD8+CD4-CCR7+CD45RA+ sorting gave the naive CD8 T cells. A word on this clonotype: Its target is unknown.

Germline lookup yields CDR1 SEHNR and CDR2 FQNEAQ (reference sequence). With 4 bases clipped from V and 7 bases from J, the junction kept 14 bases outside the gene matches. This CDR3 has 17 residues. Sequenced: naive CD8+ T cells from blood, with Jurkat cell RNA spiked in. Subset reported: FACS-sorted CD8+CD4-CCR7+CD45RA+ naive T cells. The clonotype comes from a human donor in good health. Some libraries in this study had Jurkat cell RNA spiked in. This chain connects TRBV7-9 to TRBJ2-1; 9 nucleotides agree with TRBD2. Here the CDR3 DNA reads TGTGCCAGCAGCTCCGGTGCCTGGCGGGAGGGGTCTAATGAGCAGTTCTTC. Translation: CASSSGAWREGSNEQFF.